What follows describes a single TCR beta chain. A single count supports this clone. Its specific antigen is unknown. No per-base quality is available; no much larger clone lies one base away. These data originate in a study of blood T cell repertoires in COVID-19 (dated by TCRdb to 2018 to 2021). Notes on the research overall: Samples from collaborators originated in the United States, Italy and Spain and spanned both the acute and convalescent phases of COVID-19. The repertoires were released in a freely available public database intended as a resource for research on the immune response to SARS-CoV-2. Nearly every sample came with metadata listing a de-identified subject ID, COVID-19 status, age in years and sex. HLA class I and class II types, where available, came from metadata supplied by the sample provider rather than from assay-based typing. The material from the prospective study consisted of cDNA or gDNA derived from T cells, B-cell-depleted T cells, or PBMCs. The samples were drawn from the first 160 participants of the ongoing ImmuneRACE study and from some 1,300 subjects provided by 6 global collaborators. Subjects who had been exposed to COVID-19, were actively infected with it, or had recovered from it provided the deeply sampled blood TCRbeta repertoires that made up the dataset.

The immunoSEQ Assay, a bias-controlled multiplex PCR, was used to amplify TCRbeta CDR3 regions from genomic DNA. On the authors' methods: The number of nucleated cells in each sample was estimated by amplification of reference gene primers within the assay. Sequence reads were collapsed and filtered to measure the absolute abundance of every unique TCRbeta CDR3 rearrangement. For each sample, productive Simpson clonality was calculated by taking the square root of Simpson's diversity index across productive rearrangements. TCRdb limited this immuneACCESS table to in-frame rearrangements with V and J called. A share of clones is missing; checked studies link under half to unresolved V genes, and the rest is unexplained. Clonal size and the V and J genes are those of that table, whereas D and trimming came from the DNA. In all, the sample holds some 200,000 clones, and approximately 92% of those were seen once. The ten biggest clones cover around 0.53% of the sample.

The collaborating institutions used their own protocols to collect whole blood in K2EDTA tubes. For TCRbeta analysis, collaborators shipped samples as frozen whole blood, isolated PBMCs, or DNA extracted from either of those sample types. What the work shows at the level of the full study, not this receptor alone: The amount of clinical and demographic metadata varied by source and participant and was provided uncurated.

The CDR3 contains 16 residues, cysteine and phenylalanine counted. Only the CDR3 portion is preserved as DNA: 48 bases, with reading frame beginning at the first base. CDR1 and CDR2 are drawn from the germline V gene: SGHDN, FVKESK. From V the trimming removes 1 base and from J it removes 3 bases, while the gene matches leave 6 bases of the junction unaccounted for. The sequence joins TRBV14 to TRBJ2-1, with 7 junctional bases fitting TRBD2. Sequenced input: peripheral blood. The sequence came from a man aged 50 to 60 with acute or convalescent COVID-19. The encoded CDR3 is CASSQVIGDYYNEQFF. The DNA sequence is as follows: TGTGCCAGCAGCCAAGTTATCGGGGACTACTACAATGAGCAGTTCTTC.